These 19 T cell receptor beta chains share one sample of origin, sequenced in a study of T cell repertoires in cytomegalovirus infection. TCRdb reprocessed the reads via MiXCR and lists one record per CDR3 protein. The sample includes 310,000 or so distinct CDR3 sequences, about a tenth seen only once; the top ten take around 2.4%. Sample: PBMCs. These receptors all come from a human donor in good health (CMV status not recorded). Some clones in this sample may be carry-over from other donors' samples.

This clonotype was recorded at least ten times. V is TRBV7-9 and J is TRBJ2-1, with 12 bases identical to TRBD2. Unmatched junction bases numbered 4, after V lost 4 bases and J lost 6 bases. The CDR3 has 15 residues. The germline V gene has CDR1 SEHNR and CDR2 FQNEAQ (reference sequence). CDR3 in DNA: TGTGCCAGCAGCTCGAGACTAGCGGGGGCCAATGAGCAGTTCTTC. Protein sequence: CASSSRLAGANEQFF.

This clonotype was counted ten times or more. The rearrangement links TRBV25-1 to TRBJ2-2; D ambiguous. The germline V gene has CDR1 MGHDK and CDR2 SYGVNS. Trimming left V 0 bases short and J 3 bases short, with 2 bases between. The CDR3 sequence is 13 residues long. CDR3 amino acids: CASSEYYTGELFF. The CDR3, as DNA: TGTGCCAGCAGTGAATACTACACCGGGGAGCTGTTTTTT. Full variable domain (remainder filled in from reference TRBV25-1 and TRBJ2-2): EADIYQTPRYLVIGTGKKITLECSQTMGHDKMYWYQQDPGMELHLIHYSYGVNSTEKGDLSSESTVSRIRTEHFPLTLESARPSHTSQYLCASSEYYTGELFFGEGSRLTVL.

The chain couples TRBV20-1 to TRBJ1-6, with a tentative D call TRBD1 (5 bases). Germline V lookup: CDR1 DFQATT, CDR2 SNEGSKA (reference sequence). V was shortened by 3 bases and J by 7 bases, with 7 bases between the two germline ends. The CDR3 length is 12 residues. The CDR3 sequence is CSARGGNSPLHF. CDR3 DNA sequence: TGCAGTGCTAGGGGGGGGAATTCACCCCTCCACTTT.

Details on this clonotype: A much larger clone lies a single base off, so this may be a read error. In DNA form, the CDR3 reads TGTGACAGCTCCCTTGGCATAAACACTGAAGCTTTCTTT. Translation: CDSSLGINTEAFF. The chain has TRBV5-5 and TRBJ1-1, with D uncertain. CDR1 is SGHKS, CDR2 YYEKEE, per germline (reference sequence). There are 13 residues in the CDR3. Complete variable domain (other parts from reference TRBV5-5 and TRBJ1-1): DAGVTQSPTHLIKTRGQQVTLRCSPISGHKSVSWYQQVLGQGPQFIFQYYEKEERGRGNFPDRFSARQFPNYSSELNVNALLLGDSALYLCDSSLGINTEAFFGQGTRLTVV.

This clonotype was counted between two and nine times. The rearrangement links TRBV2 to TRBJ2-7; D is unclear. The ends were cut back, 4 bases at V and 4 bases at J, with 14 bases in the middle. Looked up from germline, CDR1 is SNHLY and CDR2 is FYNNEI. This CDR3 has 14 amino acids. DNA of the CDR3: TGTGCCAGCAGTGTTACGGTCAGAGATTACGAGCAGTACGTC. Residues: CASSVTVRDYEQYV.

The sample holds many counts of this clonotype. The chain combines TRBV20-1 with TRBJ2-3; 8 bases map to TRBD2. The V gene's germline CDR1 is DFQATT and CDR2 SNEGSKA (reference sequence). The length of the CDR3 is 13 residues. The J segment lost 3 bases and the V segment lost 3 bases, leaving 2 bases of the junction unmatched. This CDR3 reads CSASGGATDTQYF. DNA for the CDR3: TGCAGTGCTAGCGGGGGGGCGACAGATACGCAGTATTTT.

This clonotype was recorded at least ten times. The chain couples TRBV6-5 to TRBJ1-1; 9 bases align to TRBD1. The CDR3 is 14 amino acids. CDR1 and CDR2 from the germline V gene are MNHEY and SVGAGI. The J segment lost 6 bases and the V segment lost 0 bases, leaving 2 bases of the junction unmatched. For the CDR3, the DNA is TGTGCCAGCAGTTACTCGTACAGGGGGCCTGAAGCTTTCTTT. Residues: CASSYSYRGPEAFF.

The chain joins TRBV5-1 to TRBJ2-3; TRBD2 agrees at 14 bases. Germline CDR1 and CDR2: SGHRS and YFSETQ. CDR3 length: 17 amino acids. V shed 4 bases, J shed 9 bases, and the junction held 13 bases outside the gene matches. CDR3 nucleotide sequence: TGCGCCAGCAGCCCCGGGACTAGCGGGGGCCCTCCGTGGACGCAGTATTTT. Its protein product is CASSPGTSGGPPWTQYF.

The genes are TRBV7-9 and TRBJ1-6; 8 bases map to TRBD1. CDR1 and CDR2 from the germline V gene are SEHNR and FQNEAQ (reference sequence). V dropped 7 bases and J dropped 8; count of bases not matched to a gene: 4. The CDR3 is 13 amino acids. DNA of the CDR3: TGTGCCAGCACGGAGACAGGGGATTCACCCCTCCACTTT. Translation gives CASTETGDSPLHF.

Many counts were recorded for this clonotype. The J gene is TRBJ2-5, the V gene TRBV12-3 or TRBV12-4; D gene uncertain. V was shortened by 7 bases and J by 5 bases, with 23 bases between the two germline ends. The CDR3 is 16 residues long. CDR3 residues: CASTPSGLNMGETQYF. CDR3 DNA sequence: TGTGCCAGCACCCCTTCCGGGCTGAATATGGGGGAGACCCAGTACTTC.

This clonotype was detected ten times or more. The CDR3 nucleotides are TGTGCCTCGACGGGCAGGAGGAACACTGAAGCTTTCTTT. Its protein is CASTGRRNTEAFF. This chain connects TRBV7-2 to TRBJ1-1; D gene unclear. V dropped 11 bases and J dropped 1 base, with 14 bases sitting between them. The CDR3 runs to 13 residues. Germline CDR1 SGHTA, CDR2 FQGNSA.

This clonotype has ten or more counts. This chain links TRBV7-8 with TRBJ2-5; 11 bases align to TRBD1. This CDR3 comprises 15 residues. V was pared by 4 bases and J by 6 bases, with 7 bases of the junction left unmatched. The germline CDR1 and CDR2 sequences are SGHVS and FQNEAQ. The CDR3 DNA reads as TGTGCCAGCAGCTCTCCGGGACAGGGGGAGAAGACCCAGTACTTC. Protein: CASSSPGQGEKTQYF.

There are a few counts of this clonotype. The genes are TRBV4-2 and TRBJ2-1, with 7 bases fitting TRBD2. Germline V gene data show CDR1 as LGHNA and CDR2 as YNFKEQ. There are 15 residues in the CDR3. The junction had 4 bases not matched to a gene; V was cut back by 1 base and J by 4 bases. The CDR3 coding sequence is TGTGCCAGCAGCCAAGGAGCGGGGTTTTACAATGAGCAGTTCTTC. Residues: CASSQGAGFYNEQFF.

This clonotype has a count of ten or more. This sequence joins TRBV7-9 and TRBJ2-5, with TRBD1 identical over 8 bases. CDR3 length equals 14 residues. After removal of 5 bases from V and 3 bases from J, the junction contained 5 bases not matched to a gene. Germline V lookup: CDR1 SEHNR, CDR2 FQNEAQ (reference sequence). The CDR3, as DNA: TGTGCCAGCAGCCCTAGACAGGGGAAAGAGACCCAGTACTTC. Translation: CASSPRQGKETQYF.

Many counts were recorded for this clonotype. The V gene is TRBV7-2, the J gene TRBJ2-5, with D tentatively TRBD2 (7 bases). Trimming pared 0 bases from V and 5 bases from J, leaving 16 bases between. The CDR3 consists of 16 residues. Germline CDR1 reads SGHTA; CDR2 reads FQGNSA. CDR3 sequence reads: CASSLAIRGGGETQYF. The DNA for the CDR3 is TGTGCCAGCAGCTTAGCAATCCGGGGAGGGGGTGAGACCCAGTACTTC.

This clonotype came up many times. The V and J genes are TRBV29-1 and TRBJ2-5, with D maybe TRBD2 (6 bases). V was cut by 3 bases and J by 2 bases, with 16 bases left in between. The CDR3 is 15 residues long. Germline V CDR1 and CDR2: SQVTM, ANQGSEA. CDR3 in amino acids: CSVEGGSGKQETQYF. The CDR3 bases are TGCAGCGTTGAGGGGGGTTCGGGGAAACAAGAGACCCAGTACTTC.

This chain links TRBV28 with TRBJ1-2; weak D call: TRBD1 (5 bases). Trimming left V 7 bases short and J 4 bases short, with 19 bases between. This CDR3 contains 15 residues. Looked up from germline, CDR1 is MDHEN and CDR2 is SYDVKM. Written as DNA, the CDR3 is TGTGCCAGCATCAACCCGGGACTAGGGACCTATGGCTACACCTTC. The encoded protein is CASINPGLGTYGYTF.

In this sample, this clonotype turned up many times. The CDR3, as DNA: TGTGCCAGCAGCCTAACCCTCCGGGACACCCTCACCGGGGAGCTGTTTTTT. Amino acids: CASSLTLRDTLTGELFF. The chain combines TRBV7-2 with TRBJ2-2; TRBD1 is a possible D gene (6 bases). Trimming pared 5 bases from V and 4 bases from J, leaving 20 bases between. This CDR3 region has 17 residues. Germline V gene sequence: CDR1 SGHTA, CDR2 FQGNSA.

There are many counts of this clonotype. The J gene is TRBJ2-3, the V gene TRBV20-1; 10 positions match TRBD2. CDR1 is DFQATT and CDR2 is SNEGSKA in the germline V gene (reference sequence). The ends lost 6 bases at V and 1 base at J; junction bases unmatched: 7. This CDR3 region has 15 residues. In DNA form, the CDR3 reads TGCAGTGCACCATCTAGCGGGGGAGGCACAGATACGCAGTATTTT. This gives the protein CSAPSSGGGTDTQYF.